Following are 28 T cell receptor beta chains from one sample sequenced in a study of blood T cell repertoires in COVID-19. Measured with immunoSEQ multiplex PCR; TCRdb has only the in-frame clones, and not every one. The table records 43,000 or so clones, roughly nine tenths of them present only once. Sequencing was carried out using peripheral blood. These receptors came from a man aged 55 to 69 with active or convalescent COVID-19.

The chain uses TRBV19 and TRBJ2-7, with TRBD2 identical over 8 bases. The CDR3 consists of 14 residues. The ends lost 6 bases at V and 5 bases at J; junction bases unmatched: 9. Germline CDR1 LNHDA, CDR2 SQIVND (reference sequence). The CDR3 DNA follows: TGTGCCAGTAGGGTTAGCGGGGCCCGCGACGAGCAGTACTTC. This translates into CASRVSGARDEQYF.

The chain is built from TRBV29-1 and TRBJ1-4; maybe TRBD1 (5 bases). Trimming pared 6 bases from V and 8 bases from J, leaving 19 bases between. The CDR3 is 14 residues long. Germline V lookup: CDR1 SQVTM, CDR2 ANQGSEA. CDR3 region: CSVSRGLPREKLFF. In nucleotides, the CDR3 is TGCAGCGTGTCGCGGGGCCTCCCCCGGGAAAAACTGTTTTTT.

The chain has TRBV2 and TRBJ1-5, with D unclear. Germline values: CDR1 SNHLY, CDR2 FYNNEI. The CDR3 sequence is 14 residues long. Trimming pared 2 bases from V and 5 bases from J, leaving 10 bases between. CDR3 sequence: CASSEIEVYQPQHF. Written as DNA, the CDR3 is TGTGCCAGCAGTGAAATTGAGGTTTATCAGCCCCAGCATTTT.

The V call is TRBV7-2, the J call TRBJ1-2; D gene ambiguous. The CDR3 has 13 amino acids. Per germline, CDR1 SGHTA and CDR2 FQGNSA. Trimming shortened V by 9 bases and J by 2 bases, and 13 bases separated the two germline ends. CDR3 region: CASSHGSNYGYTF. CDR3 sequence (DNA): TGTGCCAGTTCCCACGGGTCGAACTATGGCTACACCTTC.

The chain uses TRBV19 and TRBJ2-3, with 14 bases fitting TRBD2. Germline V gene data show CDR1 as LNHDA and CDR2 as SQIVND (reference sequence). The CDR3 has 16 amino acids. Trimming cost V 5 bases and J 9 bases; bases outside gene matches: 10. The CDR3 nucleotides are TGTGCCAGTAGTGCGGGGACTAGCGGGGGAACCCGAACGCAGTATTTT. This translates into CASSAGTSGGTRTQYF.

This chain joins TRBV2 and TRBJ2-7, with 11 bases lining up with TRBD2. The J segment lost 4 bases and the V segment lost 7 bases, leaving 6 bases of the junction unmatched. The CDR3 has 14 residues. CDR1 SNHLY and CDR2 FYNNEI come from the germline V gene. CDR3 coding DNA: TGTGCCAGCAACCTAGCGGGGGGCCTATACGAGCAGTACTTC. It yields the protein CASNLAGGLYEQYF.

V is TRBV5-6 and J is TRBJ2-7; 8 positions match TRBD1. V was clipped by 4 bases and J by 3 bases; unmatched bases: 6. Germline V CDR1 and CDR2: SGHDT, YYEEEE. CDR3 size: 14 residues. Here the CDR3 reads CASSPLGQVYEQYF. The CDR3 DNA sequence: TGTGCCAGCAGCCCCCTGGGACAGGTCTACGAGCAGTACTTC. Full variable domain (outside the CDR3, taken from reference TRBV5-6 and TRBJ2-7): DAGVTQSPTHLIKTRGQQVTLRCSPKSGHDTVSWYQQALGQGPQFIFQYYEEEERQRGNFPDRFSGHQFPNYSSELNVNALLLGDSALYLCASSPLGQVYEQYFGPGTRLTVT.

The chain is built from TRBV19 and TRBJ2-1; unclear D gene. Germline V CDR1 and CDR2: LNHDA, SQIVND (reference sequence). The CDR3 extends over 13 amino acids. V shed 6 bases and J shed 5 bases, with 11 bases lying between them. CDR3 in amino acids: CASSRNRDNEQFF. The CDR3 DNA sequence: TGTGCCAGTAGCCGTAACAGAGACAATGAGCAGTTCTTC.

This clone is medium-sized (0.01 to 0.1%) by share. V usage is TRBV6-1 and J usage is TRBJ2-7; TRBD1 might be the D (5 bases). The germline gives CDR1 MNHNS, CDR2 SASEGT. V lost 3 bases and J lost 3, with 12 bases in between. The CDR3 runs 14 residues. Here the CDR3 reads CASSDRANLYEQYF. The DNA of the CDR3 is TGTGCCAGCAGTGACAGGGCTAACCTCTACGAGCAGTACTTC.

The V call is TRBV27, the J call TRBJ1-5, with a possible D match to TRBD1 (5 bases). Trimming stripped 5 bases from V and 0 bases from J, with 11 bases between. This CDR3 contains 15 residues. Per germline, CDR1 MNHEY and CDR2 SMNVEV (reference sequence). The CDR3 sequence is CASSPQGYSNQPQHF. CDR3 bases: TGTGCCAGCAGTCCCCAGGGTTATAGCAATCAGCCCCAGCATTTT.

This rearrangement joins TRBV19 to TRBJ1-3; D ambiguous. Germline CDR1 LNHDA, CDR2 SQIVND (reference sequence). V lost 5 bases, J lost 4 bases, and 9 bases lay in between. The CDR3 consists of 13 residues. The CDR3 sequence is CASSFSVGNTIYF. The CDR3 DNA reads TGTGCCAGTAGTTTCAGCGTCGGAAACACCATATATTTT.

This chain uses TRBV5-1 with TRBJ1-6, with 9 bases aligning to TRBD1. The ends lost 4 bases at V and 1 base at J; junction bases unmatched: 3. The V gene's germline CDR1 is SGHRS and CDR2 YFSETQ. The CDR3 has 16 residues. The chain's CDR3 is CASSDDRGSYNSPLHF. CDR3 nucleotides: TGCGCCAGCAGCGACGACAGGGGGTCCTATAATTCACCCCTCCACTTT.

The rearrangement uses TRBV7-9 and TRBJ1-3; maybe TRBD1 (5 bases). Deletions cut 8 bases from V and 4 bases from J, with 12 bases between. The germline V gene encodes CDR1 SEHNR and CDR2 FQNEAQ (reference sequence). This CDR3 comprises 13 residues. For the CDR3, the DNA is TGTGCCAGCCCGGGGGTACTAGGAAACACCATATATTTT. It translates to CASPGVLGNTIYF.

The rearrangement joins TRBV2 to TRBJ1-2; TRBD1 is a possible D gene (5 bases). V was trimmed by 8 bases and J by 4 bases, leaving 17 bases between them. Germline V lookup: CDR1 SNHLY, CDR2 FYNNEI. The CDR3 contains 14 residues. The CDR3 here is CASLGGGNVYGYTF. The CDR3 region has the DNA TGTGCCAGCCTTGGGGGAGGGAACGTCTATGGCTACACCTTC.

This sequence joins TRBV7-3 and TRBJ2-5; 9 bases line up with TRBD2. Per the germline V gene, CDR1 is SGHTA and CDR2 is FQGTGA. J was trimmed by 2 bases and V by 5 bases; bases with no gene match: 18. CDR3 size: 19 residues. For the CDR3, the DNA is TGTGCCAGCAGCAAACTACCGGGGCTAGCGGGGCCTCCGCAAGAGACCCAGTACTTC. Protein product: CASSKLPGLAGPPQETQYF.

The J gene is TRBJ2-3, the V gene TRBV5-1; 15 bases are shared with TRBD2. The CDR3 sequence is 17 residues long. V was pared by 0 bases and J by 5 bases, with 4 bases of the junction left unmatched. CDR1 and CDR2 from the germline V gene are SGHRS and YFSETQ. The CDR3 DNA sequence: TGCGCCAGCAGCTTGGGTGGACTAGCGGGGGGGCAAGATACGCAGTATTTT. It specifies CASSLGGLAGGQDTQYF.

The CDR3 coding sequence is TGTGCCAGCAGCCAAACAGGGCTCCTCCAGCAGTACTTC. Translation: CASSQTGLLQQYF. The chain has TRBV3-1 (or the pseudogene TRBV3-2) and TRBJ2-7; D is perhaps TRBD1 (6 bases). Trimming shortened V by 2 bases and J by 8 bases, and 13 bases separated the two germline ends. The CDR3 loop spans 13 amino acids. Germline CDR1 LGHDT, CDR2 YNNKEL (reference sequence).

The J gene is TRBJ2-7, the V gene TRBV19, with 10 bases lining up with TRBD1. The CDR3 consists of 14 residues. V lost 6 bases, J lost 3 bases, and 5 bases stayed unmatched. CDR1 and CDR2 from the germline V gene are LNHDA and SQIVND (reference sequence). CDR3 coding DNA: TGTGCCAGTAGACTCCGGGACAGGGGCTACGAGCAGTACTTC. This encodes CASRLRDRGYEQYF.

This sequence joins TRBV5-1 and TRBJ2-1; no reliable D call. Germline CDR1 SGHRS, CDR2 YFSETQ. Trimming left V 0 bases short and J 0 bases short, with 7 bases between. The CDR3 is 15 amino acids. CDR3 protein: CASSLGQSSYNEQFF. The CDR3 coding sequence is TGCGCCAGCAGCTTGGGGCAGTCCTCCTACAATGAGCAGTTCTTC.

The chain carries TRBV6-5 and TRBJ1-1, with D unresolved. The V end was cut by 6 bases, the J end by 4 bases, with 12 bases between. Per germline, CDR1 MNHEY and CDR2 SVGAGI. The CDR3 is 13 amino acids. CDR3 bases: TGTGCCAGCAGCGCGCAAACGGTCACTGAAGCTTTCTTT. Its protein is CASSAQTVTEAFF.

This chain links TRBV10-2 with TRBJ1-5, with TRBD1 identical over 8 bases. V dropped 8 bases and J dropped 7; count of bases not matched to a gene: 4. Germline lookup yields CDR1 WSHSY and CDR2 SAAADI. This CDR3 has 12 amino acids. The DNA for the CDR3 is TGCGCCAGCGGACAGGGAGAGCAGCCCCAGCATTTT. Translation gives CASGQGEQPQHF.

The chain has TRBV7-7 and TRBJ1-3; D is possibly TRBD1 (5 bases). V lost 2 bases to trimming and J lost 1 base, with 9 bases between them. This CDR3 contains 15 residues. In germline, CDR1 is SSHAT, CDR2 FNYEAQ (reference sequence). CDR3 sequence (DNA): TGTGCCAGCAGCTTACACCCAGGGTCTGGAAACACCATATATTTT. Residues: CASSLHPGSGNTIYF.

The chain employs TRBV19 and TRBJ1-1; 8 nucleotides agree with TRBD1. The CDR3 covers 15 residues. V lost 6 bases and J lost 4; bases outside the gene matches: 10. Germline V CDR1 and CDR2: LNHDA, SQIVND (reference sequence). The CDR3 DNA follows: TGTGCCAGTAGCAACCTCGGACAGGGCGGCACTGAAGCTTTCTTT. Its translation: CASSNLGQGGTEAFF.

The rearrangement joins TRBV28 to TRBJ1-5, with 9 nucleotides matching TRBD1. Losses at the gene ends were 7 bases for V and 7 bases for J; bases not matched to a gene: 5. CDR1 and CDR2 from the germline V gene are MDHEN and SYDVKM. The CDR3 covers 13 residues. The CDR3: CASTDDRGQPQHF. The CDR3 DNA reads TGTGCCAGCACCGACGACAGGGGGCAGCCCCAGCATTTT.

The rearrangement links TRBV3-1 (or the pseudogene TRBV3-2) to TRBJ2-3; D gene unclear. Germline V CDR1 and CDR2: LGHDT, YNNKEL (reference sequence). Trimming took off 1 base at V and 4 bases at J, with 6 bases between the two ends. This CDR3 contains 13 residues. The CDR3 nucleotides are TGTGCCAGCAGCCAAGCCGGGTCAGATACGCAGTATTTT. Translated, it gives CASSQAGSDTQYF.

The chain's CDR3 is CASSLRRGEEKLFF. The DNA of the CDR3 is TGTGCCAGCAGCTTACGCCGGGGGGAGGAAAAACTGTTTTTT. This rearrangement joins TRBV7-2 to TRBJ1-4, with TRBD1 as a possible D gene (5 bases). Trimming shortened V by 2 bases and J by 8 bases, and 12 bases separated the two germline ends. The germline V gene has CDR1 SGHTA and CDR2 FQGNSA. This CDR3 comprises 14 residues. Combining the CDR3 with reference TRBV7-2 and TRBJ1-4 gives the whole variable domain GAGVSQSPSNKVTEKGKDVELRCDPISGHTALYWYRQSLGQGLEFLIYFQGNSAPDKSGLPSDRFSAERTGGSVSTLTIQRTQQEDSAVYLCASSLRRGEEKLFFGSGTQLSVL.

In nucleotides, the CDR3 is TGTGCCAGCAGCGCCCGGACAGGGCATCAATACGAGCAGTACTTC. Protein product: CASSARTGHQYEQYF. This rearrangement joins TRBV9 to TRBJ2-7, with 8 bases identical to TRBD1. V lost 3 bases, J lost 4 bases, and 9 bases stayed unmatched. The CDR3 length is 15 residues. Germline lookup yields CDR1 SGDLS and CDR2 YYNGEE.

V and J are TRBV7-8 and TRBJ1-5; possibly TRBD1 for D (6 bases). Germline CDR1 is SGHVS and CDR2 is FQNEAQ. With 2 bases removed from V and 6 bases from J, the gap between germline ends came to 14 bases. The CDR3 consists of 15 residues. CDR3 protein: CASSLQQGQVQPQHF. CDR3 sequence (DNA): TGTGCCAGCAGCTTACAACAGGGACAAGTTCAGCCCCAGCATTTT.